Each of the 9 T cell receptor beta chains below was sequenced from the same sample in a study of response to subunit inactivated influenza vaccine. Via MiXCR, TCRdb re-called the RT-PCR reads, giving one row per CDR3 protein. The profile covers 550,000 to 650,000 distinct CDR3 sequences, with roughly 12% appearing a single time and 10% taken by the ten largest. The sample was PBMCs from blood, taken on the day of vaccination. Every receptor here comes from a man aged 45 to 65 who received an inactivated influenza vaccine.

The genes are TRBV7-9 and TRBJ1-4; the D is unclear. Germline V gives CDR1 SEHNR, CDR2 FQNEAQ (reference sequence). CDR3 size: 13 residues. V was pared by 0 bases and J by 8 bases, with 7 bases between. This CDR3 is CASSLAGYEKLFF. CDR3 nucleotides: TGTGCCAGCAGCTTAGCAGGGTACGAAAAACTGTTTTTT.

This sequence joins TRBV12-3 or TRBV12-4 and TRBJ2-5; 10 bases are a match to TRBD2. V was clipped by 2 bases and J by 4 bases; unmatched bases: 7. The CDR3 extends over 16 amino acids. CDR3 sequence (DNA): TGTGCCAGCAGTTTATCGAGCGGGAGGGCCGGAGAGACCCAGTACTTC. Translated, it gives CASSLSSGRAGETQYF.

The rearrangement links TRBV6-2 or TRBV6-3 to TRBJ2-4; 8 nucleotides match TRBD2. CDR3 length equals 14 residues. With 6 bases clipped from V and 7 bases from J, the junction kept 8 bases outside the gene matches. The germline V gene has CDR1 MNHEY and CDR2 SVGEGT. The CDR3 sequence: CASSLMGGRNIQYF. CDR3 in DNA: TGTGCCAGCAGCCTCATGGGCGGGAGGAACATTCAGTACTTC.

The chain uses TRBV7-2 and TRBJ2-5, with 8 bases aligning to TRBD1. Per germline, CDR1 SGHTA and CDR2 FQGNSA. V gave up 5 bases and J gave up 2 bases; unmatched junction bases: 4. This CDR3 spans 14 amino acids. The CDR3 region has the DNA TGTGCCAGCAGCGACAGGGGCCAACAAGAGACCCAGTACTTC. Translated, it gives CASSDRGQQETQYF.

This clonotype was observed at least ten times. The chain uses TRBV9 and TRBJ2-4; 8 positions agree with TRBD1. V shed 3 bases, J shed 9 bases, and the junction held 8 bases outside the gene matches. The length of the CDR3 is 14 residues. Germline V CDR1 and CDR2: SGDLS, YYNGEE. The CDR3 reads CASSALHDRGIQYF. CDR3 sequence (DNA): TGTGCCAGCAGCGCACTGCACGACAGGGGCATTCAGTACTTC.

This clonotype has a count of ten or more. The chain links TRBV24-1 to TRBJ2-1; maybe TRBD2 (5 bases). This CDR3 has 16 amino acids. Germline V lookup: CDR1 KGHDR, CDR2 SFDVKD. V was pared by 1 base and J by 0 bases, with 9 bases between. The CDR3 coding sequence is TGTGCCACCAGTGATTTTGGGGAGAGCTCCTACAATGAGCAGTTCTTC. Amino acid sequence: CATSDFGESSYNEQFF.

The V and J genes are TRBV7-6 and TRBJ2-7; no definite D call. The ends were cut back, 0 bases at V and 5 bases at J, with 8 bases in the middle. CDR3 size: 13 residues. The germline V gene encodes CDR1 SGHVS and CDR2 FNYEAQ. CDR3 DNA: TGTGCCAGCAGCTTAGCCGAGCGCCACGAGCAGTACTTC. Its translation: CASSLAERHEQYF.

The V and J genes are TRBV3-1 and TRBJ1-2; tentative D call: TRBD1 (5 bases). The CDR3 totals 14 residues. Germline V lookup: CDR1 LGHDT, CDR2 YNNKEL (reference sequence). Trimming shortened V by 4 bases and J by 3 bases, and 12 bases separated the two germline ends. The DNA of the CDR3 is TGTGCCAGCAGCCCCGAAGCCAGGGACTATGGCTACACCTTC. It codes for CASSPEARDYGYTF. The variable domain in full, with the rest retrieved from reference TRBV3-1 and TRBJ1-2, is DTAVSQTPKYLVTQMGNDKSIKCEQNLGHDTMYWYKQDSKKFLKIMFSYNNKELIINETVPNRFSPKSPDKAHLNLHINSLELGDSAVYFCASSPEARDYGYTFGSGTRLTVV.

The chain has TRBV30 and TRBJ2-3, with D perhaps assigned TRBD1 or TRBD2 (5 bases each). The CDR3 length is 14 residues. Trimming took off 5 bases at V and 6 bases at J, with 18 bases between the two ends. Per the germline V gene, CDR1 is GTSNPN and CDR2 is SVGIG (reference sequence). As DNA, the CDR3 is TGTGCCTGGTCAGCCGGGACCCCGGGGGATACGCAGTATTTT. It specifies CAWSAGTPGDTQYF.